The 21 T cell receptor beta chains presented below share a single source sample, sequenced in a study of technical replicates of blood from a few donors. The protocol was immunoSEQ multiplex PCR, while the TCRdb copy is restricted to in-frame clones and leaves out a portion. The table shows about 75,000 clones, with 95% to 98% occurring only once. The sample consisted of T cells isolated from PBMCs. The origin of the receptors is a human donor in good health.

The chain combines TRBV4-1 with TRBJ2-1, with TRBD2 as a possible D gene (5 bases). This CDR3 has 15 residues. Between the trimmed V and J ends, which lost 2 bases and 6 bases, there was a span of 14 bases. Germline CDR1 and CDR2: MGHRA and YSYEKL. The CDR3: CASSQRTGTINEQFF. CDR3 DNA sequence: TGCGCCAGCAGCCAAAGGACTGGAACGATCAATGAGCAGTTCTTC.

CDR3 DNA: TGTGCCAGCAGCGGCTCAGGGACTAGCGGGGGCTACGAGCAGTACTTC. Protein sequence: CASSGSGTSGGYEQYF. The chain combines TRBV7-9 with TRBJ2-7, with 14 bases identical to TRBD2. Per the germline V gene, CDR1 is SEHNR and CDR2 is FQNEAQ (reference sequence). With 5 bases clipped from V and 3 bases from J, the junction kept 6 bases outside the gene matches. CDR3 length: 16 amino acids. The full variable domain, completed using reference TRBV7-9 and TRBJ2-7, is DTGVSQNPRHKITKRGQNVTFRCDPISEHNRLYWYRQTLGQGPEFLTYFQNEAQLEKSRLLSDRFSAERPKGSFSTLEIQRTEQGDSAMYLCASSGSGTSGGYEQYFGPGTRLTVT.

This chain connects TRBV29-1 to TRBJ2-7; a weak D match, TRBD1 (6 bases). Deletions cut 6 bases from V and 7 bases from J, with 10 bases between. Germline CDR1 SQVTM, CDR2 ANQGSEA. The CDR3 is made up of 10 amino acids. DNA for the CDR3: TGCAGCGTCGAGAGGGGGGAGCAGTACTTC. Translation: CSVERGEQYF.

The sample holds one count of this clone. One end of the junction varies from germline; a read error may be responsible. The rearrangement uses TRBV7-7 and TRBJ2-6, with D uncertain. This CDR3 spans 17 amino acids. In germline, CDR1 is SSHAT, CDR2 FNYEAQ (reference sequence). The CDR3 nucleotides read TGTGCTAGCAGCCGACATACTGAGTCCTCTGGGGCCAACGTCCTGACTTTC. It translates to CASSRHTESSGANVLTF.

V and J are TRBV5-6 and TRBJ2-5; D gene ambiguous. This CDR3 comprises 15 residues. Per the germline V gene, CDR1 is SGHDT and CDR2 is YYEEEE. The germline V and J ends were trimmed by 4 bases and 8 bases, with 21 bases remaining between them. The CDR3 spells CASSHYKGLSRTQYF. CDR3 DNA sequence: TGTGCCAGCAGCCACTACAAAGGCCTATCTCGAACCCAGTACTTC.

CDR3 protein: CASSSPTESSAEAFF. The CDR3 DNA reads TGTGCCAGCAGTTCCCCTACGGAGTCCTCCGCTGAAGCTTTCTTT. The gene calls are TRBV6-5 and TRBJ1-1, with D hard to call. Deletions cut 4 bases from V and 6 bases from J, with 18 bases between. CDR3 length: 15 amino acids. Germline V gives CDR1 MNHEY, CDR2 SVGAGI.

The chain recombines TRBV4-1 with TRBJ2-5, with 9 bases identical to TRBD1. This CDR3 has 17 amino acids. V shed 0 bases, J shed 5 bases, and the junction held 10 bases outside the gene matches. From germline, CDR1 is MGHRA and CDR2 YSYEKL. The DNA of the CDR3 is TGCGCCAGCAGCCAAGATCCACCTGGGACAGGGATGGAGACCCAGTACTTC. It codes for CASSQDPPGTGMETQYF.

V usage is TRBV2 and J usage is TRBJ2-3; TRBD2 agrees at 9 bases. Germline trimming cut 6 bases from V and 4 bases from J; bases unmatched to any gene: 2. In germline, CDR1 is SNHLY, CDR2 FYNNEI. This CDR3 is built from 13 residues. This chain's CDR3 is CASRGGRADTQYF. CDR3 nucleotide sequence: TGTGCCAGCAGAGGCGGGAGGGCAGATACGCAGTATTTT.

The DNA for the CDR3 is TGTGCCAGCAGTCCTACGGACAGATTAAATGAGCAGTTCTTC. Its translation is CASSPTDRLNEQFF. The rearrangement joins TRBV28 to TRBJ2-1; D is perhaps TRBD1 (6 bases). CDR1 is MDHEN and CDR2 is SYDVKM in the germline V gene. The CDR3 length is 14 residues. V lost 5 bases to trimming and J lost 7 bases, with 15 bases between them.

The CDR3 protein is CASSQTISLAASYNEQFF. The CDR3 DNA reads as TGCGCCAGCAGCCAGACCATTTCGCTAGCGGCCTCCTACAATGAGCAGTTCTTC. J is TRBJ2-1 and V is TRBV4-3, with TRBD2 identical over 7 bases. The germline V gene has CDR1 LGHNA and CDR2 YSLEER. The CDR3 loop spans 18 amino acids. With V trimmed by 3 bases and J by 0 bases, 11 bases remained unmatched.

The chain carries TRBV18 and TRBJ1-1, with TRBD1 matching 8 bases. CDR1 and CDR2 from the germline V gene are KGHSH and LQKENI. V lost 4 bases to trimming and J lost 0 bases; unmatched junction nucleotides: 1. This CDR3 spans 14 amino acids. The CDR3 loop reads CASSRDRLNTEAFF. In DNA, the CDR3 is TGTGCCAGCTCACGGGACAGGTTGAACACTGAAGCTTTCTTT.

The V gene is TRBV5-4, the J gene TRBJ2-4; 13 nucleotides match TRBD2. The CDR3 loop spans 16 amino acids. Trimming cost V 8 bases and J 1 base; bases outside gene matches: 6. The V gene's germline CDR1 is SGHNT and CDR2 YYREEE (reference sequence). The CDR3 is CASGLAGEVAKNIQYF. The CDR3 nucleotides are TGTGCCAGTGGACTAGCGGGAGAGGTGGCCAAAAACATTCAGTACTTC.

The genes are TRBV11-3 and TRBJ2-2, with D tentatively TRBD1 (6 bases). Germline V gives CDR1 SGHNT, CDR2 YENEEA. The CDR3 length is 15 residues. The V end was cut by 8 bases, the J end by 4 bases, with 17 bases between. The CDR3 protein is CASGLEPGATGELFF. The CDR3 bases are TGTGCCAGCGGATTGGAGCCAGGGGCCACCGGGGAGCTGTTTTTT.

The J gene is TRBJ1-1, the V gene TRBV27, with 8 bases fitting TRBD1. The CDR3 spans 12 residues. Germline V gene lookup returns CDR1 MNHEY and CDR2 SMNVEV (reference sequence). The J segment lost 12 bases and the V segment lost 6 bases, leaving 9 bases of the junction unmatched. This CDR3 reads CASRQTGAGTFF. CDR3 bases: TGTGCCAGCAGACAGACAGGGGCCGGAACTTTCTTT.

The genes are TRBV15 and TRBJ2-2, with D possibly TRBD2 on 6 matching bases. The germline V and J ends were trimmed by 1 base and 5 bases, with 14 bases remaining between them. From germline, CDR1 is LNHNV and CDR2 YYDKDF (reference sequence). This CDR3 contains 16 residues. The CDR3 coding sequence is TGTGCCACCAGCAGAGTTCGGGGGTCCAGGACCGGGGAGCTGTTTTTT. Translation: CATSRVRGSRTGELFF.

V is TRBV5-1 and J is TRBJ2-2, with 10 positions matching TRBD2. CDR1 is SGHRS and CDR2 is YFSETQ in the germline V gene. J lost 1 base, V lost 3 bases, and 0 bases had no gene match. The CDR3 has 15 amino acids. The CDR3 is CASSWTSGNTGELFF. The DNA for the CDR3 is TGCGCCAGCAGCTGGACTAGCGGGAACACCGGGGAGCTGTTTTTT.

V gene TRBV4-2 combines with J gene TRBJ2-7, with TRBD1 matching 8 bases. The germline CDR1 and CDR2 sequences are LGHNA and YNFKEQ. The V segment lost 0 bases and the J segment 5 bases; nucleotides outside the gene matches: 3. This CDR3 region has 14 residues. CDR3 in DNA: TGTGCCAGCAGCCAAGAGGACAGGGCCAACGAGCAGTACTTC. It is translated as CASSQEDRANEQYF.

This chain uses TRBV4-3 with TRBJ2-7, with TRBD2 as a possible D gene (5 bases). Germline CDR1 reads LGHNA; CDR2 reads YSLEER. This CDR3 spans 16 amino acids. Trimming pared 1 base from V and 2 bases from J, leaving 15 bases between. For the CDR3, the DNA is TGCGCCAGCAGCCAAGTGCGAGGGAGAATAACCTACGAGCAGTACTTC. Translation gives CASSQVRGRITYEQYF.

The CDR3 DNA follows: TGTGCCAGCGGAGCCGGGGAGCTGTTTTTT. Residues: CASGAGELFF. The rearrangement links TRBV6-5 to TRBJ2-2; D uncertain. Deletions cut 8 bases from V and 6 bases from J, with 4 bases between. Looked up from germline, CDR1 is MNHEY and CDR2 is SVGAGI. The CDR3 has 10 amino acids.

This clone has a single count. The V and J genes are TRBV30 and TRBJ1-1; no clear D gene. CDR1 and CDR2 (germline): GTSNPN, SVGIG (reference sequence). Trimming cost V 4 bases and J 1 base, with 10 bases left between them. The CDR3 runs to 13 residues. CDR3 region: CAWNLGRNTEAFF. The DNA of the CDR3 is TGTGCCTGGAATCTTGGTAGGAACACTGAAGCTTTCTTT.

This sequence joins TRBV6-1 and TRBJ2-3, with 9 positions matching TRBD2. Germline V gives CDR1 MNHNS, CDR2 SASEGT. Trimming took 6 bases from V and 6 from J; bases not matched to a gene: 7. The CDR3 has 14 residues. In nucleotides, the CDR3 is TGTGCCAGCAGAGTAGCGGGAGCAGCGGATACGCAGTATTTT. Its translation is CASRVAGAADTQYF.